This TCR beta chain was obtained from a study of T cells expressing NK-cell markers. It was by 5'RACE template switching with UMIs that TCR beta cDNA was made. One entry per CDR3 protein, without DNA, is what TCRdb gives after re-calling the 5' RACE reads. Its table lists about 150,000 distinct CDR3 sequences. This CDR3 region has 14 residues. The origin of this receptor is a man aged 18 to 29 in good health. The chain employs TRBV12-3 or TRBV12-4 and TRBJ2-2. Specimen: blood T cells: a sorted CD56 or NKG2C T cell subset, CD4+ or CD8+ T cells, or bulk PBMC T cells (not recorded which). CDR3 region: CASSSLQNTGELFF.